This entry describes one TCR beta chain. TCRdb's table, derived via immunoSEQ multiplex PCR, lists solely in-frame clones and lacks some. This sample has 150,000 to 200,000 clones, with 75% to 90% found just once. This specimen comes from a study of T cell responses to AZD1222 COVID-19 vaccine. The CDR3 has 14 residues. From germline, CDR1 is LNHDA and CDR2 SQIVND (reference sequence). V lost 5 bases to trimming and J lost 4 bases, with 11 bases between them. The chain uses TRBV19 and TRBJ2-2, with D uncertain. The sequence was collected from an adult in good health. Sequences were derived from peripheral blood, sampled on day 0 of AZD1222 vaccination. This CDR3 is CASSVIRPTGELFF. The CDR3 bases are TGTGCCAGTAGTGTAATCCGACCCACCGGGGAGCTGTTTTTT. Full variable domain (missing parts from reference TRBV19 and TRBJ2-2): DGGITQSPKYLFRKEGQNVTLSCEQNLNHDAMYWYRQDPGQGLRLIYYSQIVNDFQKGDIAEGYSVSREKKESFPLTVTSAQKNPTAFYLCASSVIRPTGELFFGEGSRLTVL.